This T cell receptor beta chain was sequenced in a study of glioma-infiltrating T cells after dendritic cell vaccination. The CDR3 has 16 residues. Germline CDR1 and CDR2: ENHRY and SYGVKD. TCRdb's table, derived via immunoSEQ multiplex PCR, lists solely in-frame clones and lacks some. The data hold about 82,000 clones, with around nine tenths observed a single time. About this clone itself: One end of the junction varies from germline; a read error may be responsible.

The chain employs TRBV10-3 and TRBJ2-6; TRBD1 matches at 8 bases. The material sequenced was blood, taken before dendritic cell vaccination. This sequence originates from a human donor with glioblastoma. The DNA of the CDR3 is TGTGCCACCAGTGTAGGGACAGGAATTGGGGCCAACGTCCTGACTTTC. This gives the protein CATSVGTGIGANVLTF.